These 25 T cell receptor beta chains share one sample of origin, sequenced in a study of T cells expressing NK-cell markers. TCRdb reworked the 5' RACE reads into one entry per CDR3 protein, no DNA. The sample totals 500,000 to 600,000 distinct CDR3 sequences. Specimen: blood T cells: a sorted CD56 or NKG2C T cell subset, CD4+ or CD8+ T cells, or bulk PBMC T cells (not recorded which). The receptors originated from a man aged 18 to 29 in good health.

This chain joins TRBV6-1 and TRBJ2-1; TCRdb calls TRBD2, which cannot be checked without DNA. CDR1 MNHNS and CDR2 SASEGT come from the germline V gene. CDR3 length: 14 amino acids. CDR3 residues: CATHEGGSHNEQFF.

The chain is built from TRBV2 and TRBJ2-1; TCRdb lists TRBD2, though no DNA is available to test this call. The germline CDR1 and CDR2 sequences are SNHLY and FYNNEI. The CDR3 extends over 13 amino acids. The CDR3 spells CASKREAYNEQFF. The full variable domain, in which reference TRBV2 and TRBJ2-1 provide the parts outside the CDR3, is EPEVTQTPSHQVTQMGQEVILRCVPISNHLYFYWYRQILGQKVEFLVSFYNNEISEKSEIFDDQFSVERPDGSNFTLKIRSTKLEDSAMYFCASKREAYNEQFFGPGTRLTVL.

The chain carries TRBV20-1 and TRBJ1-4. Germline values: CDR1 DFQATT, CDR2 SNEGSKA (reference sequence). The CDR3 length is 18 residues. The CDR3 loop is CSARLLAGELGTNEKLFF.

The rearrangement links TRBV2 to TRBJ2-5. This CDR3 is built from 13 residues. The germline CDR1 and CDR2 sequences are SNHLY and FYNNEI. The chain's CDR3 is CASIEREQETQYF.

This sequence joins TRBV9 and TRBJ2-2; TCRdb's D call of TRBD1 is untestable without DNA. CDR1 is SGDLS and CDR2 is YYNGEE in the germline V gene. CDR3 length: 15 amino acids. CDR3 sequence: CASSVGGGLSGELFF. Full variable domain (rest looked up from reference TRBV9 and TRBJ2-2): DSGVTQTPKHLITATGQRVTLRCSPRSGDLSVYWYQQSLDQGLQFLIQYYNGEERAKGNILERFSAQQFPDLHSELNLSSLELGDSALYFCASSVGGGLSGELFFGEGSRLTVL.

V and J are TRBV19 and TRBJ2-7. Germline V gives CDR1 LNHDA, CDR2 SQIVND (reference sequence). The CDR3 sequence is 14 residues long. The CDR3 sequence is CASSIDSKPYEQYF.

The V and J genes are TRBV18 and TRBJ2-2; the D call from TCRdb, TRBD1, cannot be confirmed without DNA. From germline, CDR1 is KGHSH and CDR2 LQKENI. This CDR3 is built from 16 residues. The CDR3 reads CASSQWTGLNTGELFF.

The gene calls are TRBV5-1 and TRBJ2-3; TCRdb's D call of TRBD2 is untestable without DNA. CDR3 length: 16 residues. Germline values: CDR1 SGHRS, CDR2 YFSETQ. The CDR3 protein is CASSLATSGRTDTQYF.

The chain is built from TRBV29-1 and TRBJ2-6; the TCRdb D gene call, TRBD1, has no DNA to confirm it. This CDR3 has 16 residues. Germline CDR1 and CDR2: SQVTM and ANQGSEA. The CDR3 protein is CSVKGPLNGGANVLTF.

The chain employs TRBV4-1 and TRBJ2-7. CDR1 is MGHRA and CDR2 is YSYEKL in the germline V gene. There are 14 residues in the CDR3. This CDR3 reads CASSQPGDSYEQYF.

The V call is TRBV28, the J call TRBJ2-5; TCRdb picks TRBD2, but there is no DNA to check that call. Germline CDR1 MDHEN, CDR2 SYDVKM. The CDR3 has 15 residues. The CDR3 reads CASSSPPAAQETQYF.

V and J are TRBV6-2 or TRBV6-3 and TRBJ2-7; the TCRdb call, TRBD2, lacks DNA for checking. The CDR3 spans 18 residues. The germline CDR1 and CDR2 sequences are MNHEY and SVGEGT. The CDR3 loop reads CASRQITSGRLHSYEQYF.

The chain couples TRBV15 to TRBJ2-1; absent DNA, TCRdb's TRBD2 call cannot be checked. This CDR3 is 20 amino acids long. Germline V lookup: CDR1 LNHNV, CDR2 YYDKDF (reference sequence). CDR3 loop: CATSRDSFPLAGVGDNEQFF.

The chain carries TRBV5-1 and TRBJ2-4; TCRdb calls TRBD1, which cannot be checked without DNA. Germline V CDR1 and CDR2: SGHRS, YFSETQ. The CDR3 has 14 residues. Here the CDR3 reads CASSPGDRPNIQYF.

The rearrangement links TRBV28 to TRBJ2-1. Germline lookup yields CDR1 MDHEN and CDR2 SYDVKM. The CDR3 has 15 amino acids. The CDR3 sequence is CASKLVGLSYNEQFF.

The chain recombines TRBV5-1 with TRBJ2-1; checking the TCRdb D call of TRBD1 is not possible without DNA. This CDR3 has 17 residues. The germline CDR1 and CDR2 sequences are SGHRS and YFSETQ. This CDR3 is CASSLWAGQSSYNEQFF.

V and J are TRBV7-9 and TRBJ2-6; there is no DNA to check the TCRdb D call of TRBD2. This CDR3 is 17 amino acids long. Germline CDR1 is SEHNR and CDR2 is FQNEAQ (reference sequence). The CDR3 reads CASSPQVVMAGANVLTF. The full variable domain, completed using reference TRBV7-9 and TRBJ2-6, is DTGVSQNPRHKITKRGQNVTFRCDPISEHNRLYWYRQTLGQGPEFLTYFQNEAQLEKSRLLSDRFSAERPKGSFSTLEIQRTEQGDSAMYLCASSPQVVMAGANVLTFGAGSRLTVL.

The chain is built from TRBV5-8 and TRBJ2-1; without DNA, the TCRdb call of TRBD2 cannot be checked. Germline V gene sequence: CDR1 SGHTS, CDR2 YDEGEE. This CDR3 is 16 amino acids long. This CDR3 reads CASSPGLADYYNEQFF.

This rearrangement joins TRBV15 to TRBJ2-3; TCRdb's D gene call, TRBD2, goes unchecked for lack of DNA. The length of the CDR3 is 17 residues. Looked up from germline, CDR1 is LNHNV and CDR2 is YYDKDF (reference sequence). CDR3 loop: CATSRLAGGALTDTQYF.

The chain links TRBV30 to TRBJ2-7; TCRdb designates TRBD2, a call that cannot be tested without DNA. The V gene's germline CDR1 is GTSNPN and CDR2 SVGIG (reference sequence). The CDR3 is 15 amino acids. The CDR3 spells CAWSSPGLVPYEQYF.

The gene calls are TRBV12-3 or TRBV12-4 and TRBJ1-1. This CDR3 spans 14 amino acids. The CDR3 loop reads CASTRLPGGTEAFF.

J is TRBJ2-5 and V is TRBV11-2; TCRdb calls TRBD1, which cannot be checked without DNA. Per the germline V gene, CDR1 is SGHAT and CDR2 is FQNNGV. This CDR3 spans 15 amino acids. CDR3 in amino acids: CASSAKQGDRETQYF.

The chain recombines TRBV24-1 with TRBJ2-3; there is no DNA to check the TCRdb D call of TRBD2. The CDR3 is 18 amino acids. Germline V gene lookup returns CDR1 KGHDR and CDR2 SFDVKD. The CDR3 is CATSDLARREGLGDTQYF.

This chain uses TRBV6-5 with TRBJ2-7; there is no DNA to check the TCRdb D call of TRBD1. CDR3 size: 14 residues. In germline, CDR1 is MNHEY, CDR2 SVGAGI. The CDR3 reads CASSYSPARYEQYF.

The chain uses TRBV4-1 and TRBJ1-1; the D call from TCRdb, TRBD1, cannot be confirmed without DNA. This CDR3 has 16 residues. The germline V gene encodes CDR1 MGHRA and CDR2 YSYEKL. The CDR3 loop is CASSQEGTGLNTEAFF.